This entry lists 10 T cell receptor beta chains sequenced from one sample in a study of blood T cell repertoires in COVID-19. Assay used: immunoSEQ multiplex PCR; TCRdb lists only in-frame clones, some missing. The table includes 150,000 to 200,000 clones, 70% to 90% detected once. Specimen: peripheral blood. These receptors all come from a man aged 45-60 years who had recovered from COVID-19.

This sequence joins TRBV5-8 and TRBJ2-2, with unresolved D. Germline V gene data show CDR1 as SGHTS and CDR2 as YDEGEE. CDR3 length: 13 residues. Between the trimmed V and J ends, which lost 0 bases and 7 bases, there was a span of 7 bases. The CDR3 is CASSLDGRGELFF. Written as DNA, the CDR3 is TGTGCCAGCAGCTTGGATGGGCGCGGGGAGCTGTTTTTT.

A single count supports this clone. V is TRBV18 and J is TRBJ2-3, with TRBD1 as a possible D gene (6 bases). Germline V gives CDR1 KGHSH, CDR2 LQKENI. The CDR3 totals 15 residues. Trimming removed 0 bases from V and 3 bases from J, with 10 bases in between. This CDR3 is CASSPPTGSTDTQYF. The CDR3 DNA reads as TGTGCCAGCTCACCACCGACAGGTTCAACAGATACGCAGTATTTT.

The genes are TRBV7-2 and TRBJ2-7; 8 nucleotides align to TRBD1. The length of the CDR3 is 16 residues. CDR1 is SGHTA and CDR2 is FQGNSA in the germline V gene. The J segment lost 1 base and the V segment lost 3 bases, leaving 8 bases of the junction unmatched. CDR3 sequence: CASSFSQGALSYEQYF. The CDR3 nucleotides are TGTGCCAGCAGCTTTAGTCAGGGGGCCCTTTCCTACGAGCAGTACTTC.

This chain joins TRBV30 and TRBJ1-5; possibly TRBD1 for D (6 bases). V lost 0 bases and J 0 bases, leaving 9 bases between the germline ends. Germline CDR1 GTSNPN, CDR2 SVGIG (reference sequence). The CDR3 sequence is 15 residues long. This chain's CDR3 is CAWSVRRGSNQPQHF. The CDR3 DNA follows: TGTGCCTGGAGTGTACGCAGGGGTAGCAATCAGCCCCAGCATTTT.

A single count supports this clone. The V and J genes are TRBV9 and TRBJ1-1, with D tentatively TRBD1 (5 bases). Germline lookup yields CDR1 SGDLS and CDR2 YYNGEE. The ends were cut back, 0 bases at V and 4 bases at J, with 13 bases in the middle. This CDR3 comprises 15 residues. The chain's CDR3 is CASSVEEGRATEAFF. CDR3 sequence (DNA): TGTGCCAGCAGCGTAGAAGAGGGGAGGGCCACTGAAGCTTTCTTT.

The rearrangement uses TRBV6-4 and TRBJ2-2, with TRBD2 identical over 13 bases. With 6 bases clipped from V and 1 base from J, the junction kept 5 bases outside the gene matches. Germline V gene data show CDR1 as MRHNA and CDR2 as SNTAGT. The CDR3 contains 17 residues. The CDR3 loop reads CASSRTSGGLNTGELFF. CDR3 in DNA: TGTGCCAGCAGCAGGACTAGCGGGGGTCTGAACACCGGGGAGCTGTTTTTT.

This clone occurred a few times. V and J are TRBV18 and TRBJ1-4, with 12 bases aligning to TRBD1. Germline trimming cut 3 bases from V and 5 bases from J; bases unmatched to any gene: 4. Germline lookup yields CDR1 KGHSH and CDR2 LQKENI. The CDR3 spans 16 residues. The CDR3 bases are TGTGCCAGCTCACCCGGGACAGGGGGCCGAAATGAAAAACTGTTTTTT. As protein: CASSPGTGGRNEKLFF.

This chain joins TRBV7-3 and TRBJ2-3, with unresolved D. This CDR3 is built from 16 residues. Between the trimmed V and J ends, which lost 3 bases and 0 bases, there was a span of 13 bases. Germline-derived CDR1 and CDR2 are SGHTA and FQGTGA. CDR3 residues: CASSFARALSTDTQYF. The CDR3 DNA reads as TGTGCCAGCAGCTTCGCTAGAGCCTTGAGCACAGATACGCAGTATTTT.

The chain is built from TRBV24-1 and TRBJ2-1; TRBD2 aligns across 10 bases. This CDR3 comprises 15 residues. Trimming cost V 10 bases and J 8 bases; bases outside gene matches: 13. CDR1 is KGHDR, CDR2 SFDVKD, per germline. CDR3 protein: CATSTSGRKGHEQFF. As DNA, the CDR3 is TGTGCCACTTCGACTAGCGGGCGGAAGGGTCATGAGCAGTTCTTC.

The chain has TRBV27 and TRBJ2-7; 9 bases agree with TRBD1. Germline CDR1 MNHEY, CDR2 SMNVEV (reference sequence). The CDR3 has 14 amino acids. The V gene end was trimmed by 6 bases and the J gene end by 7 bases; junction bases not matched to a gene: 10. The CDR3: CASRYRGLEGEQYF. CDR3 DNA: TGTGCCAGCAGGTACAGGGGGCTTGAGGGGGAGCAGTACTTC.